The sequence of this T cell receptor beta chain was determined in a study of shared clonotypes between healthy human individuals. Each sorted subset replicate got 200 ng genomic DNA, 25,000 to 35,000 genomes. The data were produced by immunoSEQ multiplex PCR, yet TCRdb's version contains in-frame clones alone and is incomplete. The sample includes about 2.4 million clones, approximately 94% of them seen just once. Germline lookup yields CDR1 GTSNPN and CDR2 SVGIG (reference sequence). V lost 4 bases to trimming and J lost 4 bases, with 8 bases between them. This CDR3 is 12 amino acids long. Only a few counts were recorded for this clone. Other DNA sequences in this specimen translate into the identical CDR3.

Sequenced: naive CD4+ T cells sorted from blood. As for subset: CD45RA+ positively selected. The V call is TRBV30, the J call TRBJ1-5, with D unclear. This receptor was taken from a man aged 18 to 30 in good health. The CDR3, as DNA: TGTGCCTGGAACCGTGGGAATCAGCCCCAGCATTTT. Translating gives CAWNRGNQPQHF.